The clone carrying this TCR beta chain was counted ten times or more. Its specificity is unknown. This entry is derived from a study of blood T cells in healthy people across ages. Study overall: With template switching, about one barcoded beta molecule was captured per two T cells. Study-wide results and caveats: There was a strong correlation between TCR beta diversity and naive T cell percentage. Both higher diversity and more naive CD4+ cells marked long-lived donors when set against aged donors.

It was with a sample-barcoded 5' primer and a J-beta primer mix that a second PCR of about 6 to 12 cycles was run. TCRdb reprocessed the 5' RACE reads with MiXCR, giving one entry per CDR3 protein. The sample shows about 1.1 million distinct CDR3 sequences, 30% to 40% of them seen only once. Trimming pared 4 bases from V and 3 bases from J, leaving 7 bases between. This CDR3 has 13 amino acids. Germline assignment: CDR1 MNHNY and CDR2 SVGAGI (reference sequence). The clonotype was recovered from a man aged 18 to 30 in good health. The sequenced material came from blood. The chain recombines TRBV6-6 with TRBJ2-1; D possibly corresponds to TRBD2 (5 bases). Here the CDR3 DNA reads TGTGCCAGCAGTTCCACTAGCTACAATGAGCAGTTCTTC. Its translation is CASSSTSYNEQFF.